This is a list of T cell receptor beta chains from one sample in a study of blood T cell repertoires in COVID-19. Measured with immunoSEQ multiplex PCR; TCRdb has only the in-frame clones, and not every one. Of 230,000 or so clones listed, approximately 82% are singletons. The sequenced material came from peripheral blood. The receptors here all came from a man aged 40-49 years who had recovered from COVID-19. Both conserved end residues are part of each CDR3. Fields, in order: CDR3 protein, CDR3 DNA, V gene, clone size, J gene, D gene. D genes are given only for firm matches. Clone sizes are given selectively: once, few, many, or a class where the clone is expanded.

cdr3_aa: CASTTGSGLQYGYTF
cdr3_nt: TGTGCCAGCACCACAGGCAGCGGACTACAGTATGGCTACACCTTC
v_call: TRBV7-9
clone_size: .
j_call: TRBJ1-2
d_call: .

cdr3_aa: CASRAGARSYNEQFF
cdr3_nt: TGTGCCAGCAGGGCGGGGGCCCGCTCCTACAATGAGCAGTTCTTC
v_call: TRBV27
clone_size: .
j_call: TRBJ2-1
d_call: .

cdr3_aa: CASSRRAGEDSEQYF
cdr3_nt: TGTGCCAGCAGCCGCAGGGCCGGGGAGGATTCCGAGCAGTACTTC
v_call: TRBV7-2
clone_size: .
j_call: TRBJ2-7
d_call: .

cdr3_aa: CASSQKTGTTYNEQFF
cdr3_nt: TGTGCCAGCAGCCAAAAGACCGGGACTACCTACAATGAGCAGTTCTTC
v_call: TRBV14
clone_size: .
j_call: TRBJ2-1
d_call: TRBD2

cdr3_aa: CASSPREPGELFF
cdr3_nt: TGTGCCAGTAGTCCCCGGGAACCCGGGGAGCTGTTTTTT
v_call: TRBV19
clone_size: .
j_call: TRBJ2-2
d_call: .

cdr3_aa: CASNSGLGTEAFF
cdr3_nt: TGTGCCAGCAACTCGGGGTTGGGCACTGAAGCTTTCTTT
v_call: TRBV6-6
clone_size: .
j_call: TRBJ1-1
d_call: .

cdr3_aa: CAWSDREDTQYF
cdr3_nt: TGTGCCTGGAGTGACCGGGAAGATACGCAGTATTTT
v_call: TRBV30
clone_size: once
j_call: TRBJ2-3
d_call: .

cdr3_aa: CAISRQGIVETQYF
cdr3_nt: TGTGCCATCAGCAGACAGGGTATTGTAGAGACCCAGTACTTC
v_call: TRBV10-3
clone_size: .
j_call: TRBJ2-5
d_call: TRBD1

cdr3_aa: CASSQPGGRGGYTF
cdr3_nt: TGTGCCAGCAGCCAGCCGGGGGGGCGCGGTGGCTACACCTTC
v_call: TRBV3-1/TRBV3-2
clone_size: .
j_call: TRBJ1-2
d_call: .

cdr3_aa: CASGARGLGEKLFF
cdr3_nt: TGTGCCAGCGGAGCGAGGGGGCTCGGAGAAAAACTGTTTTTT
v_call: TRBV9
clone_size: .
j_call: TRBJ1-4
d_call: TRBD1

cdr3_aa: CASSIRTGSTGYTF
cdr3_nt: TGTGCCAGTAGTATTAGGACAGGGAGTACGGGCTACACCTTC
v_call: TRBV19
clone_size: .
j_call: TRBJ1-2
d_call: TRBD1

cdr3_aa: CASSESNRLNEQYF
cdr3_nt: TGCGCCAGCAGTGAGTCGAACAGGTTGAACGAGCAGTACTTC
v_call: TRBV10-2
clone_size: .
j_call: TRBJ2-7
d_call: .

cdr3_aa: CASSLLAGGAGELFF
cdr3_nt: TGCGCCAGCAGCTTGTTAGCGGGGGGAGCCGGGGAGCTGTTTTTT
v_call: TRBV5-1
clone_size: .
j_call: TRBJ2-2
d_call: TRBD2

cdr3_aa: CSVEGGGRTNTEAFF
cdr3_nt: TGCAGCGTTGAAGGGGGAGGACGGACGAACACTGAAGCTTTCTTT
v_call: TRBV29-1
clone_size: .
j_call: TRBJ1-1
d_call: .

cdr3_aa: CASSLISGAIGELFF
cdr3_nt: TGTGCCAGCAGTTTAATTTCAGGGGCCATCGGGGAGCTGTTTTTT
v_call: TRBV27
clone_size: .
j_call: TRBJ2-2
d_call: .

cdr3_aa: CASSLGRERQGGDTQYF
cdr3_nt: TGTGCCAGCAGCTTAGGACGAGAGAGACAGGGTGGGGATACGCAGTATTTT
v_call: TRBV11-3
clone_size: .
j_call: TRBJ2-3
d_call: TRBD1

cdr3_aa: CASSLAMRGRLDSNQPQHF
cdr3_nt: TGTGCCAGCAGCTTAGCAATGAGGGGCCGACTAGATAGCAATCAGCCCCAGCATTTT
v_call: TRBV7-2
clone_size: .
j_call: TRBJ1-5
d_call: .

cdr3_aa: CASSQARRQGRNIQYF
cdr3_nt: TGTGCCAGCAGCCAAGCGAGACGACAGGGGAGAAACATTCAGTACTTC
v_call: TRBV3-1/TRBV3-2
clone_size: .
j_call: TRBJ2-4
d_call: TRBD1

cdr3_aa: CASSEAGSPNYGYTF
cdr3_nt: TGTGCCAGCAGTGAAGCGGGCAGCCCTAACTATGGCTACACCTTC
v_call: TRBV6-1
clone_size: .
j_call: TRBJ1-2
d_call: .

cdr3_aa: CASSQDGSSSYNEQFF
cdr3_nt: TGCGCCAGCAGCCAAGATGGGTCTAGCTCCTACAATGAGCAGTTCTTC
v_call: TRBV4-3
clone_size: .
j_call: TRBJ2-1
d_call: .

cdr3_aa: CASSQDERGPEAFF
cdr3_nt: TGCGCCAGCAGCCAAGATGAAAGGGGGCCTGAAGCTTTCTTT
v_call: TRBV4-3
clone_size: .
j_call: TRBJ1-1
d_call: TRBD1

cdr3_aa: CASSYGQLYSNQPQHF
cdr3_nt: TGTGCCAGCAGTTACGGACAGCTATATAGCAATCAGCCCCAGCATTTT
v_call: TRBV6-2/TRBV6-3
clone_size: few
j_call: TRBJ1-5
d_call: .

cdr3_aa: CASSWLAGENTGELFF
cdr3_nt: TGTGCCAGCAGTTGGCTAGCGGGGGAGAACACCGGGGAGCTGTTTTTT
v_call: TRBV27
clone_size: .
j_call: TRBJ2-2
d_call: TRBD2

cdr3_aa: CASSDLGLDFPSEQFF
cdr3_nt: TGTGCCAGCAGCGACCTTGGACTCGACTTTCCGTCTGAGCAGTTCTTC
v_call: TRBV2
clone_size: .
j_call: TRBJ2-1
d_call: .

cdr3_aa: CASSDVRSNYGYTF
cdr3_nt: TGCGCCAGCAGTGATGTCAGATCTAACTATGGCTACACCTTC
v_call: TRBV10-2
clone_size: few
j_call: TRBJ1-2
d_call: .

cdr3_aa: CASSDSSSTDTQYF
cdr3_nt: TGTGCCAGCAGCGACAGTTCTAGCACAGATACGCAGTATTTT
v_call: TRBV25-1
clone_size: .
j_call: TRBJ2-3
d_call: .

cdr3_aa: CASTGSWGLEQYF
cdr3_nt: TGTGCCAGCACCGGAAGTTGGGGGCTCGAGCAGTACTTC
v_call: TRBV6-5
clone_size: .
j_call: TRBJ2-7
d_call: .

cdr3_aa: CASSPRLARDEQYF
cdr3_nt: TGTGCCAGCAGCCCTCGACTAGCCCGGGACGAGCAGTACTTC
v_call: TRBV7-9
clone_size: .
j_call: TRBJ2-7
d_call: TRBD2

cdr3_aa: CASSPSPMTDTQYF
cdr3_nt: TGTGCCAGCTCACCATCCCCCATGACAGATACGCAGTATTTT
v_call: TRBV18
clone_size: .
j_call: TRBJ2-3
d_call: .

cdr3_aa: CASSHMTLLDGYTF
cdr3_nt: TGTGCCAGCAGCCATATGACACTGCTCGATGGCTACACCTTC
v_call: TRBV7-9
clone_size: few
j_call: TRBJ1-2
d_call: .

cdr3_aa: CASRSTISTDTQYF
cdr3_nt: TGTGCCAGCAGATCCACAATAAGCACAGATACGCAGTATTTT
v_call: TRBV6-5
clone_size: .
j_call: TRBJ2-3
d_call: .

cdr3_aa: CASSSRWGVYEQYF
cdr3_nt: TGTGCCAGCAGTTCAAGGTGGGGAGTCTACGAGCAGTACTTC
v_call: TRBV6-5
clone_size: .
j_call: TRBJ2-7
d_call: .

cdr3_aa: CASSSTSGISPFF
cdr3_nt: TGTGCCAGCAGCTCCACTAGCGGAATCTCCCCGTTCTTC
v_call: TRBV7-2
clone_size: .
j_call: TRBJ2-1
d_call: TRBD2